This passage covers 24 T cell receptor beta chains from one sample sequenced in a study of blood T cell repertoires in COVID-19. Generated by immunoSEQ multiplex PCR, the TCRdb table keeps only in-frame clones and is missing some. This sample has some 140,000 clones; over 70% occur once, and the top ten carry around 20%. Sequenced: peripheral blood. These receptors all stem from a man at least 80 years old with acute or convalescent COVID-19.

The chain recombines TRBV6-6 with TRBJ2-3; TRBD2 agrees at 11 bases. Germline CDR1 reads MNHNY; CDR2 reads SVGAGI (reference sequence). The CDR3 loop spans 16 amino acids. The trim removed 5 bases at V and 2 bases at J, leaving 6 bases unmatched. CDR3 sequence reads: CASSRPSGGNTDTQYF. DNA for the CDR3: TGTGCCAGCAGTCGACCTAGCGGGGGGAACACAGATACGCAGTATTTT.

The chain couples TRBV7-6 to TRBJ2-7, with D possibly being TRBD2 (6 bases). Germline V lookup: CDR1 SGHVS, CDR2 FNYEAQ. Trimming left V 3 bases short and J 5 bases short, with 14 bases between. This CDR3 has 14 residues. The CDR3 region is CASSFGGGIHEQYF. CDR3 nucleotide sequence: TGTGCCAGCAGCTTCGGCGGCGGGATCCACGAGCAGTACTTC.

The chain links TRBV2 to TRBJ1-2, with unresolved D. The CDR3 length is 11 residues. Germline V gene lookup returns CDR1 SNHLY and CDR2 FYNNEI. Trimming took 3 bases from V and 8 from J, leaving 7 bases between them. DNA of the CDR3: TGTGCCAGCAGTGAGCTACGCGGCTACACCTTC. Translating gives CASSELRGYTF.

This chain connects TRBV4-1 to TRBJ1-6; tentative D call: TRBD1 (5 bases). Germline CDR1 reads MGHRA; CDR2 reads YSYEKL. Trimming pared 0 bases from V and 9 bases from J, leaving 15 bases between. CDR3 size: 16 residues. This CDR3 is CASSQDTSGGGSPLHF. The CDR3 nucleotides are TGCGCCAGCAGCCAAGATACCTCGGGGGGTGGTTCACCCCTCCACTTT.

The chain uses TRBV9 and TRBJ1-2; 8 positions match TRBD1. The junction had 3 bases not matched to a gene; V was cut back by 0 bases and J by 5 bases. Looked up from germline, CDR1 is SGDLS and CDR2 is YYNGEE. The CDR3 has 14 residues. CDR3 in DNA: TGTGCCAGCAGCGTAGAGGGACAGGATTATGGCTACACCTTC. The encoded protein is CASSVEGQDYGYTF.

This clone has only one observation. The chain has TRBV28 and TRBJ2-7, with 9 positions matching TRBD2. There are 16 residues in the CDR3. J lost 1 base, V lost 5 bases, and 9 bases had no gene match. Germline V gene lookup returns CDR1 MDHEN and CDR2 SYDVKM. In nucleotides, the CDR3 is TGTGCCAGCAGTGAGAGCGGGCTAGCGGGATCCTACGAGCAGTACTTC. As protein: CASSESGLAGSYEQYF.

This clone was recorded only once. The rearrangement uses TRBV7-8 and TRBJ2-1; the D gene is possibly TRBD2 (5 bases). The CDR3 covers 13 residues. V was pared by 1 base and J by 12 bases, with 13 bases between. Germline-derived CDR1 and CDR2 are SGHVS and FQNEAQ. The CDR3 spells CASSLGGSVLQFF. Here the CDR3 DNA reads TGTGCCAGCAGCTTAGGAGGGTCAGTCTTGCAGTTCTTC.

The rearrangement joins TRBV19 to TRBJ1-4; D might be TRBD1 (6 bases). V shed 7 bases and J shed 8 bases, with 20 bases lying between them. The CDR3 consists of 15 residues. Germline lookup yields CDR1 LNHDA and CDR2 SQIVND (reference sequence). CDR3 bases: TGTGCCAGTACCCAACGTTCGGGGGGGCGCGAAAAACTGTTTTTT. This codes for CASTQRSGGREKLFF.

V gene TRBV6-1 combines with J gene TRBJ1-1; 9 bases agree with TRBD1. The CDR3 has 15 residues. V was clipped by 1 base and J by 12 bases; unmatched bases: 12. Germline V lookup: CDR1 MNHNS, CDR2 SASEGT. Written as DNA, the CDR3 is TGTGCCAGCAGTGAAGGAGGGACAGGGCAGAAGGAGACTTTCTTT. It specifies CASSEGGTGQKETFF.

CDR3 protein: CASSLLGGTGELFF. In DNA, the CDR3 is TGTGCCAGCAGCTTGTTAGGGGGCACCGGGGAGCTGTTTTTT. J is TRBJ2-2 and V is TRBV5-4, with D tentatively TRBD1 (6 bases). The CDR3 covers 14 residues. Germline V gene lookup returns CDR1 SGHNT and CDR2 YYREEE (reference sequence). V was cut by 1 base and J by 4 bases, with 8 bases left in between.

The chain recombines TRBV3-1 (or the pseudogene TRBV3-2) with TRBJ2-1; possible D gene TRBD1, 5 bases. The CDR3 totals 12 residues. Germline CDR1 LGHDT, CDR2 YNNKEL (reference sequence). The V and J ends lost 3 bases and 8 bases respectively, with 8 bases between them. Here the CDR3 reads CASSHLGDEQFF. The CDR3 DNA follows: TGTGCCAGCAGCCATCTAGGGGATGAGCAGTTCTTC.

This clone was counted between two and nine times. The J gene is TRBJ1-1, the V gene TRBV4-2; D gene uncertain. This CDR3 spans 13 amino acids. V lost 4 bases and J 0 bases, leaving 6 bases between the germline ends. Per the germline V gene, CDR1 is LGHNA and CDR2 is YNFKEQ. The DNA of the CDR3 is TGTGCCAGCAGCCCCGGGGTGAACACTGAAGCTTTCTTT. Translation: CASSPGVNTEAFF.

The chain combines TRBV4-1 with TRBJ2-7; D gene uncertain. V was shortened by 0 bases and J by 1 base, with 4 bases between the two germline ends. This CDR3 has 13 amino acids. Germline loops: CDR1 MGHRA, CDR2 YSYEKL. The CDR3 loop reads CASSQDRSYEQYF. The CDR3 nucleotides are TGCGCCAGCAGCCAAGATAGATCCTACGAGCAGTACTTC.

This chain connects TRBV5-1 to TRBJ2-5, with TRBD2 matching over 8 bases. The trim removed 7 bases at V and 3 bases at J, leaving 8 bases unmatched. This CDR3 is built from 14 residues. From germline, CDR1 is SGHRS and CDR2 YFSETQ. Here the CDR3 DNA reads TGCGCCAGCTGCCCGGGGGGGGCTAAAGAGACCCAGTACTTC. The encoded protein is CASCPGGAKETQYF.

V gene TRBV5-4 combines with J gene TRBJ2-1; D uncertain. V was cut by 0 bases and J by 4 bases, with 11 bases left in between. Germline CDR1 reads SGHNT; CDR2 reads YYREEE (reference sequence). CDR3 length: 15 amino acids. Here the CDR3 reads CASSLGTSRYNEQFF. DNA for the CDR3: TGTGCCAGCAGCTTGGGAACATCTAGATACAATGAGCAGTTCTTC.

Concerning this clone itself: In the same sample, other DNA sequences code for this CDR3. The CDR3 reads CASSPSGTGGNEQYF. The CDR3 DNA reads as TGTGCCAGCTCGCCTTCCGGGACAGGGGGGAACGAGCAGTACTTC. V usage is TRBV18 and J usage is TRBJ2-7; the match to TRBD1 covers 11 bases. The CDR3 runs to 15 residues. Trimming took 6 bases from V and 5 from J; bases not matched to a gene: 9. Germline V lookup: CDR1 KGHSH, CDR2 LQKENI.

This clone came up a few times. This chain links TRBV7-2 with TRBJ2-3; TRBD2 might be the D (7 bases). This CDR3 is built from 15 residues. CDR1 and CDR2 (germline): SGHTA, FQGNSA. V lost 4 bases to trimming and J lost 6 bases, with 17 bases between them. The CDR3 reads CASSWGGRGSDTQYF. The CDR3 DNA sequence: TGTGCCAGCAGCTGGGGGGGCAGGGGTTCGGATACGCAGTATTTT.

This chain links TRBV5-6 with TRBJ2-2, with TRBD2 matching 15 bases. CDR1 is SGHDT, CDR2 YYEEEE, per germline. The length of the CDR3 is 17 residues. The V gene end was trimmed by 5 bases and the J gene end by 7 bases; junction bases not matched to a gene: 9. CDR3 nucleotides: TGTGCCAGCAGTCCTAGGACTAGCGGGGGGGCCTTCGGGGAGCTGTTTTTT. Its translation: CASSPRTSGGAFGELFF.

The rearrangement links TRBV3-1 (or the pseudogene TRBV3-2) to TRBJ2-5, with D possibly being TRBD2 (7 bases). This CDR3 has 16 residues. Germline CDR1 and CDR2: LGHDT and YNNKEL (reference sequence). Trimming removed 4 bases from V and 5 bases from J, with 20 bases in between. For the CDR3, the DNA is TGTGCCAGCAGCCCTCCTTCCCGGGGGGCCGGTGAGACCCAGTACTTC. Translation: CASSPPSRGAGETQYF.

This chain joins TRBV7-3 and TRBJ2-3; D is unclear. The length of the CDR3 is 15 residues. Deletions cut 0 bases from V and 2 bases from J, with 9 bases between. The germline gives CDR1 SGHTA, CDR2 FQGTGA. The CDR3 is CASSLTPGITDTQYF. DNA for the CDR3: TGTGCCAGCAGCTTAACCCCAGGAATCACAGATACGCAGTATTTT.

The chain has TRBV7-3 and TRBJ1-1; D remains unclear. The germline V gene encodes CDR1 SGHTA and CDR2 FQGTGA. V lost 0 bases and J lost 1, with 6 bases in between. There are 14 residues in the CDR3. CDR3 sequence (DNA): TGTGCCAGCAGCTTAACGGGCCCGAACACTGAAGCTTTCTTT. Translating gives CASSLTGPNTEAFF.

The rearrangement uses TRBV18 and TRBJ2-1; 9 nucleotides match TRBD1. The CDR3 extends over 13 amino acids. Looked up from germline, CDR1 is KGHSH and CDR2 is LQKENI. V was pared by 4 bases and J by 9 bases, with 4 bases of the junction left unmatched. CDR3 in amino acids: CASSLDRGREQFF. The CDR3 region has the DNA TGTGCCAGCTCACTGGACAGGGGCCGTGAGCAGTTCTTC.

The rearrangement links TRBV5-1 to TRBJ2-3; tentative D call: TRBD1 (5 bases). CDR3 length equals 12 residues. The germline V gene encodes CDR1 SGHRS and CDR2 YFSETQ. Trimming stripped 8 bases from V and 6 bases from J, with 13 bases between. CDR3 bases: TGCGCCAGTTCGAACAAGGGGGATACGCAGTATTTT. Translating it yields CASSNKGDTQYF.

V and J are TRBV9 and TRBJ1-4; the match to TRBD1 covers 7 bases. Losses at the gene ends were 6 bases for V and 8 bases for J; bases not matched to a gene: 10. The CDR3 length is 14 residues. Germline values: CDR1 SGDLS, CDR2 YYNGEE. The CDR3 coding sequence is TGTGCCAGCAACCCGACAGGGTGGGGCGAAAAACTGTTTTTT. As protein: CASNPTGWGEKLFF.